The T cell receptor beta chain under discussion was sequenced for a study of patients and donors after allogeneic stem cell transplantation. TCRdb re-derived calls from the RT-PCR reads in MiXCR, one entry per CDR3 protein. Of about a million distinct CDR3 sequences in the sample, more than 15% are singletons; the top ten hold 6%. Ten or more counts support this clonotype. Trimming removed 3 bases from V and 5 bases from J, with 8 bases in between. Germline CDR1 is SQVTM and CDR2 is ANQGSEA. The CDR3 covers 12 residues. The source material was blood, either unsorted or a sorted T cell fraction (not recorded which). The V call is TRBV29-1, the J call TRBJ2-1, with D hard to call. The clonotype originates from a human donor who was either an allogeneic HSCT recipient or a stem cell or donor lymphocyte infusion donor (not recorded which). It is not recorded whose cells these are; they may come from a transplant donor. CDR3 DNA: TGCAGCGTTGACGACTTAGACAATGAGCAGTTCTTC. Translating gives CSVDDLDNEQFF.